What follows are 8 T cell receptor beta chains derived from one specimen sequenced in a study of T cell repertoires in cytomegalovirus infection. TCRdb processed the reads anew with MiXCR; each CDR3 protein has one entry. The table includes 310,000 or so distinct CDR3 sequences, about 25% detected once. The sample comprised PBMCs. These receptors came from a human donor in good health (CMV status not recorded). Some clones in this sample may be carry-over from other donors' samples.

This clonotype was counted ten times or more. The chain uses TRBV28 and TRBJ2-1; 8 bases agree with TRBD2. J was trimmed by 8 bases and V by 6 bases; bases with no gene match: 12. Per germline, CDR1 MDHEN and CDR2 SYDVKM. This CDR3 has 15 amino acids. The CDR3 here is CASSRGGRPWDEQFF. CDR3 DNA sequence: TGTGCCAGCAGCCGGGGGGGCCGACCCTGGGATGAGCAGTTCTTC.

The chain carries TRBV11-2 and TRBJ2-1, with 7 bases matching TRBD1. The CDR3 covers 14 residues. Germline V gene sequence: CDR1 SGHAT, CDR2 FQNNGV. The trim removed 0 bases at V and 10 bases at J, leaving 6 bases unmatched. The CDR3 reads CASSLERGLGEQFF. CDR3 bases: TGTGCCAGCAGCTTAGAGAGGGGGCTGGGGGAGCAGTTCTTC. Complete variable domain (other parts from reference TRBV11-2 and TRBJ2-1): EAGVAQSPRYKIIEKRQSVAFWCNPISGHATLYWYQQILGQGPKLLIQFQNNGVVDDSQLPKDRFSAERLKGVDSTLKIQPAKLEDSAVYLCASSLERGLGEQFFGPGTRLTVL.

The V and J genes are TRBV12-3 or TRBV12-4 and TRBJ2-2; 10 nucleotides line up with TRBD2. The V and J ends lost 3 bases and 5 bases, in that order; junction bases with no gene match: 3. This CDR3 comprises 15 residues. The CDR3 loop is CASSLQRGGTGELFF. CDR3 nucleotides: TGTGCCAGCAGTTTGCAGCGGGGGGGGACCGGGGAGCTGTTTTTT.

The rearrangement uses TRBV9 and TRBJ2-7, with unresolved D. Trimming pared 0 bases from V and 2 bases from J, leaving 12 bases between. The germline V gene encodes CDR1 SGDLS and CDR2 YYNGEE. CDR3 length: 15 residues. The CDR3 bases are TGTGCCAGCAGCGTAGAGCCTGCCGCCACCTACGAGCAGTACTTC. Its protein product is CASSVEPAATYEQYF.

The chain couples TRBV6-1 to TRBJ2-1; either TRBD1 or TRBD2 may fit D (6 bases each). V gave up 10 bases and J gave up 10 bases, with 23 bases separating them. CDR3 length equals 14 residues. From germline, CDR1 is MNHNS and CDR2 SASEGT. The DNA of the CDR3 is TGTGCCACCCAAACCGGGGGCGCAGGTGAAGAGCAGTTCTTC. Protein product: CATQTGGAGEEQFF.

The rearrangement links TRBV2 to TRBJ1-4; no firm D call. Trimming stripped 8 bases from V and 7 bases from J, with 14 bases between. CDR3 length equals 13 residues. The germline V gene has CDR1 SNHLY and CDR2 FYNNEI. The DNA of the CDR3 is TGTGCCAGCTCGAGAGTGGTTTCTGAAAAACTGTTTTTT. Protein product: CASSRVVSEKLFF.

The rearrangement uses TRBV5-4 and TRBJ2-1; 8 nucleotides line up with TRBD1. The CDR3 length is 15 residues. Germline assignment: CDR1 SGHNT and CDR2 YYREEE (reference sequence). V gave up 4 bases and J gave up 7 bases; unmatched junction bases: 10. The chain's CDR3 is CASSVAGTGENEQFF. CDR3 in DNA: TGTGCCAGCAGCGTGGCCGGGACAGGTGAGAATGAGCAGTTCTTC.

V is TRBV2 and J is TRBJ2-7; possibly TRBD1 or TRBD2 for D (5 bases each). Germline V gene sequence: CDR1 SNHLY, CDR2 FYNNEI. The CDR3 runs to 16 residues. Trimming stripped 4 bases from V and 0 bases from J, with 16 bases between. The CDR3 sequence: CASSGLGTASSYEQYF. DNA for the CDR3: TGTGCCAGCAGTGGACTGGGGACCGCGAGCTCCTACGAGCAGTACTTC.